This T cell receptor beta chain came from a study of OX40 agonist ivuxolimab in advanced cancers. About the research overall: Three patients, one with hepatocellular carcinoma and two with cutaneous melanoma, achieved partial responses.

Study-wide results and caveats: In CD8+ T cells, expanded clones were on average more numerous than in CD4+. The authors also found low normalized T-cell clonal expansion in some nonresponders.

Using immunoSEQ multiplex PCR, the repertoire was profiled, and TCRdb retains in-frame clones only, with some absent. The sample has fewer than 35,000 clones; around four fifths are singletons. This clone was recorded once. No antigen is known for it. The receptor was derived from an adult with an advanced solid tumor such as melanoma, head and neck, liver or kidney cancer. This specimen was CD4+ or CD8+ T cells sorted from blood, taken in a trial of the OX40 agonist ivuxolimab.

The CDR3 nucleotides read TGTGCCAGCAAGCATACAATGAACACTGAAGCTTTCTTT. It codes for CASKHTMNTEAFF. This sequence joins TRBV28 and TRBJ1-1; D is uncertain. CDR3 size: 13 residues. CDR1 and CDR2 (germline): MDHEN, SYDVKM. V lost 7 bases and J lost 0, with 9 bases in between.